Shown below are 2 T cell receptor beta chains from a single sample sequenced in a study of T cell clonality in common variable immunodeficiency. Using immunoSEQ multiplex PCR, the repertoire was profiled, and TCRdb retains in-frame clones only, with some absent. Listed for the sample are about 45,000 clones, none seen a single time. Sequencing was performed on peripheral blood mononuclear cells. These receptors all stem from a person between 18 and 75 years old in good health.

About this clone: The read halts 3 residues ahead of the CDR3 end, with the missing end drawn from the germline J gene. The chain combines TRBV7-3 with TRBJ1-3, with D possibly being TRBD1 (5 bases). The V gene lost 0 bases and the J gene lost 2 bases, with 17 bases spanning the gap. Germline CDR1 SGHTA, CDR2 FQGTGA. CDR3 size: 18 residues. The CDR3 DNA, read in part, is TGTGCCAGCAGCTTAACAGGGGCCCCTCATTTGACTGGAAACACC. As protein: CASSLTGAPHLTGNT. The whole CDR3 sequence reads CASSLTGAPHLTGNTIYF.

At least ten counts were recorded for this clone. The read ends 3 residues shy of where the CDR3 ends; the end is completed using the germline J gene. The V gene is TRBV3-1 (or the pseudogene TRBV3-2), the J gene TRBJ2-1, with D uncertain. Trimming pared 1 base from V and 8 bases from J, leaving 12 bases between. The V gene's germline CDR1 is LGHDT and CDR2 YNNKEL (reference sequence). The CDR3 totals 14 residues. Partial CDR3 DNA: TGTGCCAGCAGCCAAGCTTCCTGGGCTCATGAG. It specifies CASSQASWAHE. The full CDR3 protein reads CASSQASWAHEQFF.